This T cell receptor (beta chain) was sequenced for a study of cytomegalovirus exposure and HLA in healthy donors. Study-wide results and caveats: There were 150 to 200 TCR beta chains listed as cytomegalovirus-associated. TCR beta sequences numbering around 15,000 were associated with HLA alleles at 0.05 false discovery rate in a later analysis. What a later analysis reportedly showed was that an Asian-associated ancestry cluster had fewer N-insertions than the approximately 670-donor mean. Excluded were some V segments that proved indistinguishable, including TRBV6-2 and TRBV6-3.

In regard to this clone: Its antigen is unknown.

Researchers ran the PCR with 60 Vbeta and 13 Jbeta primers. Data came from immunoSEQ multiplex PCR; TCRdb stores just in-frame clones and leaves some out. The sample lists under 100,000 clones, under 85% occurring once. The V end was cut by 4 bases, the J end by 0 bases, with 12 bases between. The germline V gene has CDR1 LGHNA and CDR2 YSLEER. This CDR3 region has 15 residues. The J gene is TRBJ1-1, the V gene TRBV4-3; a weak D match, TRBD1 (6 bases). Sequencing used PBMCs. The clonotype was recovered from a boy aged 10-17 years in good health and CMV-seronegative. Written as DNA, the CDR3 is TGCGCCAGCAGCCGAGGGACATTAGTGAACACTGAAGCTTTCTTT. As protein: CASSRGTLVNTEAFF.